The rows below give T cell receptor beta chains drawn from one sample of a study of OX40 agonist ivuxolimab in advanced cancers. Profiling relied on immunoSEQ multiplex PCR, and the TCRdb table lists in-frame clones only, not all of them. The sample holds around 56,000 clones, around 83% seen once. The specimen was CD4+ or CD8+ T cells sorted from blood, collected in a trial of the OX40 agonist ivuxolimab. The receptors come from an adult with an advanced solid tumor such as melanoma, head and neck, liver or kidney cancer. The CDR3 runs from the conserved cysteine through the conserved F or W. Each record gives: V gene, J gene, clone size, D gene, CDR3 protein, CDR3 DNA. D genes are given only for firm matches. The size field is filled for only some rows; it gives once, few, many or a size class.

>TRBV6-1|TRBJ2-3|-|TRBD1
CASSEVQGSTDTQYF
TGTGCCAGCAGTGAAGTACAGGGGTCGACAGATACGCAGTATTTT
>TRBV10-2|TRBJ1-1|-|-
CASSDPRGEGTEAFF
TGCGCCAGCAGTGACCCCCGAGGGGAGGGCACTGAAGCTTTCTTT
>TRBV29-1|TRBJ1-2|-|TRBD1
CSANRGFDYGYTF
TGCAGCGCGAACAGGGGGTTTGACTATGGCTACACCTTC
>TRBV2|TRBJ2-7|-|TRBD1
CASSELGGKSYEQYF
TGTGCCAGCAGTGAACTAGGGGGCAAATCCTACGAGCAGTACTTC
>TRBV13|TRBJ1-6|-|TRBD1
CASSRDRDNSPLHF
TGTGCCAGCAGCCGGGACAGGGATAATTCACCCCTCCACTTT
>TRBV19|TRBJ1-5|-|-
CASSMAQGSQQPQHF
TGTGCCAGTAGTATGGCACAGGGATCACAGCAGCCCCAGCATTTT
>TRBV11-3|TRBJ2-2|-|-
CASTGPGNGELFF
TGTGCCAGCACAGGGCCGGGGAACGGGGAGCTGTTTTTT
>TRBV7-9|TRBJ2-5|few|-
CASSLALGLQETQYF
TGTGCCAGCAGCTTAGCTTTAGGGCTCCAAGAGACCCAGTACTTC
>TRBV27|TRBJ2-6|-|-
CASSFYSGANVLTF
TGTGCCAGCAGTTTTTACTCTGGGGCCAACGTCCTGACTTTC
>TRBV14|TRBJ2-7|-|TRBD1
CASSPWTGNPYEQYF
TGTGCCAGCAGCCCGTGGACAGGGAATCCCTACGAGCAGTACTTC
>TRBV19|TRBJ2-2|-|-
CASSSLSGQNTGELFF
TGTGCCAGTAGTTCACTCTCGGGACAAAACACCGGGGAGCTGTTTTTT
>TRBV5-1|TRBJ2-1|few|-
CASSPRELGYNEQFF
TGCGCCAGCAGCCCTCGGGAGTTAGGCTACAATGAGCAGTTCTTC